A single sample is the source of the 8 T cell receptor beta chains below, sequenced in a study of T cell changes during pregnancy in multiple sclerosis. The assay was immunoSEQ multiplex PCR, and TCRdb's table has in-frame clones only and misses some. The table records under 70,000 clones, roughly 91% of them present only once. This sample comprised peripheral blood, obtained after pregnancy. The receptors originated from a female donor in good health, enrolled as a control in a pregnancy study.

The chain carries TRBV6-5 and TRBJ1-1, with 10 bases fitting TRBD1. Germline loops: CDR1 MNHEY, CDR2 SVGAGI. The CDR3 consists of 14 residues. Trimming removed 5 bases from V and 11 bases from J; junction bases left unmatched: 11. The DNA for the CDR3 is TGTGCCAGCAGTCCGTCCGGGACAGGGGTTCGGGCTTTCTTT. Translated, it gives CASSPSGTGVRAFF.

The V and J genes are TRBV7-2 and TRBJ2-6; D gene uncertain. The length of the CDR3 is 14 residues. The V and J ends lost 5 bases and 0 bases respectively, with 5 bases between them. CDR1 and CDR2 from the germline V gene are SGHTA and FQGNSA. The CDR3 region has the DNA TGTGCCAGCAGCCCCAACTCTGGGGCCAACGTCCTGACTTTC. Its protein product is CASSPNSGANVLTF.

This sequence joins TRBV15 and TRBJ2-7; TRBD2 matches 7 bases. Looked up from germline, CDR1 is LNHNV and CDR2 is YYDKDF (reference sequence). V lost 0 bases, J lost 4 bases, and 3 bases stayed unmatched. This CDR3 comprises 14 residues. This CDR3 reads CATSREGGGYEQYF. CDR3 nucleotides: TGTGCCACCAGCAGAGAAGGCGGGGGATACGAGCAGTACTTC.

This clone was recorded once. The J gene is TRBJ2-3, the V gene TRBV13, with a possible D match to TRBD1 (6 bases). Trimming shortened V by 2 bases and J by 5 bases, and 14 bases separated the two germline ends. The CDR3 is made up of 15 amino acids. Per germline, CDR1 PRHDT and CDR2 FYEKMQ (reference sequence). For the CDR3, the DNA is TGTGCCAGCAGCTTAAACAGGGCAATTCGAGATACGCAGTATTTT. It codes for CASSLNRAIRDTQYF. The complete variable domain, with remaining parts taken from reference TRBV13 and TRBJ2-3, reads AAGVIQSPRHLIKEKRETATLKCYPIPRHDTVYWYQQGPGQDPQFLISFYEKMQSDKGSIPDRFSAQQFSDYHSELNMSSLELGDSALYFCASSLNRAIRDTQYFGPGTRLTVL.

The chain joins TRBV10-3 to TRBJ1-6; TRBD1 agrees at 8 bases. Trimming cost V 2 bases and J 3 bases; bases outside gene matches: 6. Germline-derived CDR1 and CDR2 are ENHRY and SYGVKD. The CDR3 totals 17 residues. In nucleotides, the CDR3 is TGTGCCATCAGTGAGCCAGTGGACAGGGTCTATAATTCACCCCTCCACTTT. Residues: CAISEPVDRVYNSPLHF.

The chain couples TRBV7-2 to TRBJ1-1; tentative D call: TRBD1 (5 bases). CDR3 length: 14 amino acids. V lost 7 bases to trimming and J lost 2 bases, with 14 bases between them. The germline V gene encodes CDR1 SGHTA and CDR2 FQGNSA. CDR3: CASTFLTVNTEAFF. The CDR3 bases are TGTGCCAGCACCTTCCTGACAGTTAACACTGAAGCTTTCTTT.

The chain carries TRBV19 and TRBJ2-7; 11 nucleotides match TRBD1. V gave up 10 bases and J gave up 5 bases; unmatched junction bases: 7. CDR3 length: 13 amino acids. The V gene's germline CDR1 is LNHDA and CDR2 SQIVND (reference sequence). The CDR3 loop is CATSDRGQDEQYF. The CDR3 nucleotides are TGTGCCACTTCGGACAGGGGGCAGGACGAGCAGTACTTC.

The chain employs TRBV30 and TRBJ1-3; D unresolved. This CDR3 has 15 residues. V shed 0 bases and J shed 0 bases, with 9 bases lying between them. Germline assignment: CDR1 GTSNPN and CDR2 SVGIG (reference sequence). The CDR3 nucleotides are TGTGCCTGGAGTGTACGAGGGTTCTCTGGAAACACCATATATTTT. This gives the protein CAWSVRGFSGNTIYF.